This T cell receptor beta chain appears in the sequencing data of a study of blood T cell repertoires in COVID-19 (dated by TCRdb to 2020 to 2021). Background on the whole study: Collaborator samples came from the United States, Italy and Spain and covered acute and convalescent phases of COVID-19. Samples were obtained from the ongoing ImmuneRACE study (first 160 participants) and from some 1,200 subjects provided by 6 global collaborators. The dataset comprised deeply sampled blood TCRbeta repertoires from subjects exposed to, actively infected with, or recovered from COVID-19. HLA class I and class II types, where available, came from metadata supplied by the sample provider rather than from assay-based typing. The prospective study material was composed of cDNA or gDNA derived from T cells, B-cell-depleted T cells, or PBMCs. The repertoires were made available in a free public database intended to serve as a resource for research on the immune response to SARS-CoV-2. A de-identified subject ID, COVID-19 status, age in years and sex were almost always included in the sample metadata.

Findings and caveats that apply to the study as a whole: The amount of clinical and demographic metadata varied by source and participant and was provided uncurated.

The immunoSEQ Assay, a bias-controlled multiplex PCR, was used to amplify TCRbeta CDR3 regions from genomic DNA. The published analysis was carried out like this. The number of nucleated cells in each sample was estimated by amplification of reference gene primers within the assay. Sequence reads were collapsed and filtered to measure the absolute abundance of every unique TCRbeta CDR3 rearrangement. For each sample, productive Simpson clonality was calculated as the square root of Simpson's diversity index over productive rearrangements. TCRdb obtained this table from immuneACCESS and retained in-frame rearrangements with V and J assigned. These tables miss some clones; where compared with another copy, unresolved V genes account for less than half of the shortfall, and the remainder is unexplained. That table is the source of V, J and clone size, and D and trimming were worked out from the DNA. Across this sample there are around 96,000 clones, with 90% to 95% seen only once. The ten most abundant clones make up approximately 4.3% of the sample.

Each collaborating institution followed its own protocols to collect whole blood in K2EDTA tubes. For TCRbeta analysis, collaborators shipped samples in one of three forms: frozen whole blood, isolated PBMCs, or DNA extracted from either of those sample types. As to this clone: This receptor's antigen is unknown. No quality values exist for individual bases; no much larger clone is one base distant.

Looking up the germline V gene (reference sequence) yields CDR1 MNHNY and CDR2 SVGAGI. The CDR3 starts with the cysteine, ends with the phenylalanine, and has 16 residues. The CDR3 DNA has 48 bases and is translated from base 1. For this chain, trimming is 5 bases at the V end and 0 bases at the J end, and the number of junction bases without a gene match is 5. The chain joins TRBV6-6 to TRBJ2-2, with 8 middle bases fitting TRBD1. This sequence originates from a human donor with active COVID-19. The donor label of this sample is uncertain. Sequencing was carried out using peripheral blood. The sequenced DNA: TGTGCCAGCAGTCTTCCGGGACAGGCGAACACCGGGGAGCTGTTTTTT. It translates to CASSLPGQANTGELFF.